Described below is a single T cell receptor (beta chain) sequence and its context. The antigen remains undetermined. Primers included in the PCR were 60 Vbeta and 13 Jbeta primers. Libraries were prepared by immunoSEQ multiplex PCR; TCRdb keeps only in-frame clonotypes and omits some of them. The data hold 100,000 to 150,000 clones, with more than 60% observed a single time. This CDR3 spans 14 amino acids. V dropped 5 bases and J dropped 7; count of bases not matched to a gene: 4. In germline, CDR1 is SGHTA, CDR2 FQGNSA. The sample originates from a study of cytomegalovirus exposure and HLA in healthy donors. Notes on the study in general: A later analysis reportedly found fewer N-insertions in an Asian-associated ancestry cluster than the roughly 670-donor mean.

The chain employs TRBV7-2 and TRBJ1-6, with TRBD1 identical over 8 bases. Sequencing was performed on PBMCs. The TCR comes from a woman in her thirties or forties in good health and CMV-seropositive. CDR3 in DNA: TGTGCCAGCAGCCAAGGACAGGGAAATTCACCCCTCCACTTT. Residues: CASSQGQGNSPLHF.